This T cell receptor (beta chain) was retrieved from a study of T cells in lung cancer brain metastases (dated by TCRdb to the late 2010s). Looking at the study overall: Seventeen of the 20 patients had a history of tobacco use, with a median of about 36 pack-years. Of the roughly 21 patients, 15 to 18 received no interval therapy between resection of the primary and resection of the metastasis. Median interval between primary and brain metastasis specimen acquisition was approximately 320 days. The study compared TCR beta CDR3 repertoires of fully resected primary non-small cell lung cancers with those of paired brain metastases. The cohort comprised approximately 20 patients contributing about 40 specimens, one primary lung lesion and one brain metastasis each. Of the patients, about a dozen were female and several were male, and their median age at first diagnosis was around 58 years. The average DNA integrity number was over 3.5 in both primary and metastatic specimens, and the two sites did not differ significantly.

Between roughly 2 and 4.92 ug genomic DNA was input per sample, with paired samples receiving equal DNA input. TCR beta libraries were constructed with the immunoSEQ hsTCRbeta Kit, which uses multiplexed V and J gene primers in two PCR steps. Pooled libraries, together with positive and negative controls, were sequenced on an Illumina MiSeq with a 100-cycle paired-end protocol. On the authors' methods: Raw data were processed by the immunoSEQ vendor into normalized, annotated TCR beta repertoire reports. Richness was counted as unique clones by nucleotide sequence, and total richness was extrapolated with the iChao1 and Efron-Thisted estimators. To characterize and compare the paired lesions, the analysis used Pielou's evenness, Simpson's index, the proportional abundance of the top-ten clones, and the Morisita overlap index. As stored in TCRdb, this immuneACCESS dataset retains in-frame rearrangements with V and J assigned. A fraction of the clones does not appear; measured against another copy, unresolved V genes explain less than half of the discrepancy, and the remainder lacks a known reason. The V and J calls and clone size come from that table; D and trimming were worked out from the DNA. This sample lists about 4,000 clones; around 90% were detected once. The ten most abundant clones make up over 6.5% of the sample.

Cut back by 4 bases and 6 bases, the V and J ends lie 5 bases apart. For CDR1 and CDR2, the germline V gene lists KGHSY and FQNENV. Including the terminal cysteine and phenylalanine, the CDR3 comprises 11 residues. The only DNA kept is the CDR3, 33 bases in frame from the first base. Regarding this clone: Its antigen remains unidentified. The record has no base qualities; no much larger clone is one base away.

Patients had resection either for delayed recurrence of a solitary brain metastasis or for synchronous oligometastatic disease. To avoid including cancers other than NSCLC, any patient with a history of multiple malignancies was excluded. Using marked H&E slides as a guide, tumor areas were macrodissected from 4 or 5 unstained around 9.3 um sections that had been deparaffinized. Every specimen was formalin-fixed and paraffin-embedded (FFPE). Genomic DNA was extracted using the AllPrep DNA/RNA FFPE Kit. Findings and caveats that apply to the study as a whole: In brain metastases, the ten most abundant clones accounted for a significantly larger fraction of the repertoire than in primaries, a finding that suggests clonal expansion. Most clones were found to be lesion-specific, and limited overlap was observed between paired lesions (mean Morisita index around 0.21). It was not possible to control for the effects of preoperative corticosteroids on T cell infiltration in brain metastases. DNA fragmentation in the FFPE samples may have kept the complete infiltrating T cell repertoire from being retrieved. Compared with their paired primaries, brain metastases had significantly fewer unique productive clones (median approximately 1,500 versus 4,500).

The rearrangement joined TRBV16 to TRBJ2-3; 5 matching bases give a weak D call of TRBD2. The sequenced sample was tumor tissue from the primary lung tumor. In light of the paper, this sample's cell subset or site label describes: primary lung cancer lesion. The receptor comes from a man between 60 and 70 years old with non-small cell lung cancer. CDR3 loop: CASSRGDTQYF. The bases are TGTGCCAGCAGCCGCGGGGATACGCAGTATTTT.